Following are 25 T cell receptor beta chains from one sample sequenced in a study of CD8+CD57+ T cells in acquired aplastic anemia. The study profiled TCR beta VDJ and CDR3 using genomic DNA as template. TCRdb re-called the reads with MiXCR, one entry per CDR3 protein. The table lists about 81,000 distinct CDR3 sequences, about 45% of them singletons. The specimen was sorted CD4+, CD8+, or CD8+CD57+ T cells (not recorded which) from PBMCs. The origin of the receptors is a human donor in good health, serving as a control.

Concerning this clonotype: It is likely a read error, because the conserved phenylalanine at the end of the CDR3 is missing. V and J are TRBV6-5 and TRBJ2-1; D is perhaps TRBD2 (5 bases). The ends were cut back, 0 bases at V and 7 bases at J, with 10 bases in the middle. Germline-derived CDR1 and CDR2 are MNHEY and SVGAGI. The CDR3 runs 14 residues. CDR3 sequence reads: CASSYSRTLNEQFL. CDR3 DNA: TGTGCCAGCAGTTACTCGCGGACTCTTAATGAGCAGTTCCTC.

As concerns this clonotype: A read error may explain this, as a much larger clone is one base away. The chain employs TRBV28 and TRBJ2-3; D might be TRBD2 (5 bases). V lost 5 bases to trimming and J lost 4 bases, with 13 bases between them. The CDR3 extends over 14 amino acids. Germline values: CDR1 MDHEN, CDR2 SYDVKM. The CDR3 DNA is TGTGCCAGCAGTCAACGGACTTCCGCAGATACGCAGTATTTT. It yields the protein CASSQRTSADTQYF.

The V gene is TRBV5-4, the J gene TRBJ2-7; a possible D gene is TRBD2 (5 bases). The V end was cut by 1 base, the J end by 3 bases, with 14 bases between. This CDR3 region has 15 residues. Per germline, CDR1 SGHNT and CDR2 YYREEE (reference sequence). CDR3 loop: CASSLSNADFYEQYF. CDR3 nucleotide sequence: TGTGCCAGCAGCTTGTCCAATGCGGACTTCTACGAGCAGTACTTC.

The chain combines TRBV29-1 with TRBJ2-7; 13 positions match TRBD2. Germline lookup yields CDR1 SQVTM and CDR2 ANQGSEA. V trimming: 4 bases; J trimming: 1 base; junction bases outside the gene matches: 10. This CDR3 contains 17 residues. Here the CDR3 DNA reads TGCAGCGTTGGAGGGAAACTAGCGGGAGGGCCATCCTACGAGCAGTACTTC. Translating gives CSVGGKLAGGPSYEQYF.

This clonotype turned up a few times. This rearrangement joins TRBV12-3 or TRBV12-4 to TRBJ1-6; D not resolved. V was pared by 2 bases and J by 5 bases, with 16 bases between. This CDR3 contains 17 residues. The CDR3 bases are TGTGCCAGCAGTTTACAGGTGACGGCAAAGGATAATTCACCCCTCCACTTT. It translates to CASSLQVTAKDNSPLHF.

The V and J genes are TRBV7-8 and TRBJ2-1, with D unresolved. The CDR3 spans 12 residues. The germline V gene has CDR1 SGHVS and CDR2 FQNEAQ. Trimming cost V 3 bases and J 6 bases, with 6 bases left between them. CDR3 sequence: CASSFGRNEQFF. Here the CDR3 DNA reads TGTGCCAGCAGCTTTGGGCGCAATGAGCAGTTCTTC.

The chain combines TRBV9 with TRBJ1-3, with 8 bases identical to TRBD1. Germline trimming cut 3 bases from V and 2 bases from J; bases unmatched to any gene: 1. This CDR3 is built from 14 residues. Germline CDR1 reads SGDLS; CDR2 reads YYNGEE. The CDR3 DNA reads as TGTGCCAGCAGCGCGACAGGGGCTGGAAACACCATATATTTT. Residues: CASSATGAGNTIYF.

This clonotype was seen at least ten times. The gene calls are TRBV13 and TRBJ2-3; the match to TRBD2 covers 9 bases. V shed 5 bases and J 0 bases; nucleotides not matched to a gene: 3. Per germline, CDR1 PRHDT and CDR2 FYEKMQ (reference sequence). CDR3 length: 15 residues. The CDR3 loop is CASSISGSSTDTQYF. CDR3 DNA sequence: TGTGCCAGCAGCATTAGCGGGAGTAGCACAGATACGCAGTATTTT.

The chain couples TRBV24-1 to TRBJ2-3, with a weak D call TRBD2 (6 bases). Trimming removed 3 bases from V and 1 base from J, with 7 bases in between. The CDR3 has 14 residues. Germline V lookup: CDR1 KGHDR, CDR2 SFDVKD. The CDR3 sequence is CATSDAGRTDTQYF. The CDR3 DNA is TGTGCCACCAGTGATGCGGGACGCACAGATACGCAGTATTTT.

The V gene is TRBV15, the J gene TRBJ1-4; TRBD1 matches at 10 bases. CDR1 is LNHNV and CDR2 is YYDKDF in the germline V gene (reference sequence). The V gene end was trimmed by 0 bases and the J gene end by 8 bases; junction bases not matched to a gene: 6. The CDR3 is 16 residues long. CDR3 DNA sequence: TGTGCCACCAGCAGAGATCGGGGGACAGGGGAAGAAAAACTGTTTTTT. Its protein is CATSRDRGTGEEKLFF.

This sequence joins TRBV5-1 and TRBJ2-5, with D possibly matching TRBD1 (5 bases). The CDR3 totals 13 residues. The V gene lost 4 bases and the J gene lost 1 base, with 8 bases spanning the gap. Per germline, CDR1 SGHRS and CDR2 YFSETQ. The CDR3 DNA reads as TGCGCCAGCAGCCCACAGGCCCAAGAGACCCAGTACTTC. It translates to CASSPQAQETQYF.

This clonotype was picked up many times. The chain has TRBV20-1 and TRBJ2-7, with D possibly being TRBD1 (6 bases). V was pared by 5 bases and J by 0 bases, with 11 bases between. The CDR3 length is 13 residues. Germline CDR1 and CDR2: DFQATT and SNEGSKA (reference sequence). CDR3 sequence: CSADDRSSYEQYF. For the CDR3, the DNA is TGCAGTGCTGATGACAGGAGCTCCTACGAGCAGTACTTC.

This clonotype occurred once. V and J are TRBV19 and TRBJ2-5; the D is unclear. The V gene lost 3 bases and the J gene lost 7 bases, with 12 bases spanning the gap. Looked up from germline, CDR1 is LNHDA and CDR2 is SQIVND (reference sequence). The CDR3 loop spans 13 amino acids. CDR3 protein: CASSIGLSTTQYF. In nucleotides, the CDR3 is TGTGCCAGTAGTATCGGTTTATCGACGACCCAGTACTTC.

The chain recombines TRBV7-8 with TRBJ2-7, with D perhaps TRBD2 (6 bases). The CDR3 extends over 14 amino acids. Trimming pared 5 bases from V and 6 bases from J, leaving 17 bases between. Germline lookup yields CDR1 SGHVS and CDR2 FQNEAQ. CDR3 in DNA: TGTGCCAGCAGCCGCCGGGAGTTCGGAGGCGAGCAGTACTTC. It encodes CASSRREFGGEQYF.

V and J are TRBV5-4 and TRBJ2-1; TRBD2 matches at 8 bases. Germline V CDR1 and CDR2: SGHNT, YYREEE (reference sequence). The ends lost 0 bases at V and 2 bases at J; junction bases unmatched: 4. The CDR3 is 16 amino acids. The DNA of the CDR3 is TGTGCCAGCAGCTTGGGTCTAGCGGGTGCCTACAATGAGCAGTTCTTC. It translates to CASSLGLAGAYNEQFF.

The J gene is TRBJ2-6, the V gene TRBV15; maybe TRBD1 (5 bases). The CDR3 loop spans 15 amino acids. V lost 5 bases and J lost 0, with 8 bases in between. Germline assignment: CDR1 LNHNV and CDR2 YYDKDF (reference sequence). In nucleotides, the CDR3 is TGTGCCACCAGCGGAAGGGGCTCTGGGGCCAACGTCCTGACTTTC. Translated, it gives CATSGRGSGANVLTF.

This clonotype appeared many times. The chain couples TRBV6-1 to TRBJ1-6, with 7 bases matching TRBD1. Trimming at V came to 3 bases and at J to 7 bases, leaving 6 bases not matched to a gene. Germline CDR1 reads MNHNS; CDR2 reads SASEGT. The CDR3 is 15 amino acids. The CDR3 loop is CASSDTTGTNSPLHF. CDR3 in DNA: TGTGCCAGCAGTGACACGACAGGGACCAATTCACCCCTCCACTTT.

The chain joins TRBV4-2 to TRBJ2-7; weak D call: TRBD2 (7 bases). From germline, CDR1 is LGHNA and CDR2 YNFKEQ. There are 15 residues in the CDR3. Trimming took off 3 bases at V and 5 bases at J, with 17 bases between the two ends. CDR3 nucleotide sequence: TGTGCCAGCAGCCACTCTCTAGGGGGGGCCGACGAGCAGTACTTC. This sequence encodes CASSHSLGGADEQYF.

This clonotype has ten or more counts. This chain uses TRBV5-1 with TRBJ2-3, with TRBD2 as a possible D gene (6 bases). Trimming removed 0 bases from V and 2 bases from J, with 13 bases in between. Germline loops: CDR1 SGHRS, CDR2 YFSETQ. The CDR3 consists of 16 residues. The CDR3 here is CASSLAEASATDTQYF. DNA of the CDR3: TGCGCCAGCAGCTTGGCCGAGGCTAGCGCCACAGATACGCAGTATTTT.

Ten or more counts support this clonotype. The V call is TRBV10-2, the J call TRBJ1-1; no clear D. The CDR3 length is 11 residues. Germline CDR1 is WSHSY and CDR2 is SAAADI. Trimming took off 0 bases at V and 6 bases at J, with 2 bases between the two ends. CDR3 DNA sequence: TGCGCCAGCAGTGAGTCTTCTGAAGCTTTCTTT. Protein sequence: CASSESSEAFF.

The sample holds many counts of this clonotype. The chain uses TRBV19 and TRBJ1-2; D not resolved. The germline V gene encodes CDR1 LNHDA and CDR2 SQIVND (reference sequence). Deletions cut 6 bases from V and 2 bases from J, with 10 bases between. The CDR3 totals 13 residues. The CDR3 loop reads CASSPQLNYGYTF. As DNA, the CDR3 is TGTGCCAGTAGCCCCCAGCTGAACTATGGCTACACCTTC.

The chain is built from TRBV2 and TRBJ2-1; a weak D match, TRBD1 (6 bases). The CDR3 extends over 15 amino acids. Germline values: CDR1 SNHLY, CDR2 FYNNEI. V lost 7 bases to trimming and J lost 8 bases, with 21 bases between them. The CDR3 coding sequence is TGTGCCAGCACCGTAGCCGGGACAAGTGGCGATGAGCAGTTCTTC. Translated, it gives CASTVAGTSGDEQFF.

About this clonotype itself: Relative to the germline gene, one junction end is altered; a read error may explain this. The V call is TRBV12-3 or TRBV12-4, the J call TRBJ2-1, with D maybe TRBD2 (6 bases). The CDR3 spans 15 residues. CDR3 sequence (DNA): TGTGCCAGCAGTTTAATTCGCGGGGAGTACAATGAGCAGCTCTTC. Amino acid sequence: CASSLIRGEYNEQLF.

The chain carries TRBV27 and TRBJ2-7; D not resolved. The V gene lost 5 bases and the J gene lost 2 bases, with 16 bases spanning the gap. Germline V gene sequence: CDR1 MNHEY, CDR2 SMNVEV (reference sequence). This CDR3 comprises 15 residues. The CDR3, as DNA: TGTGCCAGCAGTAAGTATGGGATACGGCCCTACGAGCAGTACTTC. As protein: CASSKYGIRPYEQYF.

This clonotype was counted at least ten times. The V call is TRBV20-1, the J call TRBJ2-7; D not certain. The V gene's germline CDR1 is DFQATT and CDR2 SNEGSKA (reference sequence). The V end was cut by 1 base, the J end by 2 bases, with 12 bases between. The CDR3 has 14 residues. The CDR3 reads CSARAYNRAYEQYF. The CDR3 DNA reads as TGCAGTGCTAGAGCCTATAACAGAGCCTACGAGCAGTACTTC.